This T cell receptor (beta chain) was captured by sequencing in a study of blood T cell repertoires in COVID-19. Study information: Acute and convalescent COVID-19 specimens originated in the United States, Italy and Spain.

Original data processing: Using reference gene primer amplification, nucleated cell counts were estimated. Sequenced by immunoSEQ multiplex PCR; TCRdb stores in-frame clones only, minus some. The D gene and trimming were derived from the DNA, and the V and J assignments and clone size from that table. The sample records over 150,000 clones, under 85% being singletons. Per the germline V gene, CDR1 is LNHDA and CDR2 is SQIVND (reference sequence). Trimming left V 0 bases short and J 8 bases short, with 8 bases between. This CDR3 is built from 14 residues. Sequenced: peripheral blood. The clonotype originates from a woman older than 75 with acute or convalescent COVID-19. The chain carries TRBV19 and TRBJ1-6; D ambiguous. The CDR3 coding sequence is TGTGCCAGTAGTATAGATCTACAGTATTCACCCCTCCACTTT. Residues: CASSIDLQYSPLHF.